These T cell receptor beta chains were read from a single sample in a study of vaccination and CD4 T cells after COVID-19. TCRdb reanalysed the PCR reads using MiXCR and keeps one entry per CDR3 protein. Of approximately 29,000 distinct CDR3 sequences listed, roughly 50% were seen once; the top ten hold about 5.7%. The source was CD4+ T cells from blood, collected about 7 months after SARS-CoV-2 vaccination. The receptors shown here come from a human donor who had recovered from COVID-19. CDR3s include the opening cysteine and the closing phenylalanine or tryptophan. Each record gives: D gene, clone size, V gene, J gene, CDR3 protein, CDR3 DNA. A D gene is named only where the DNA matches it firmly. Clone size, where shown, is once, few, many, or a class for clones that have expanded.

D gene: -; clone size: -; V gene: TRBV29-1; J gene: TRBJ2-1; CDR3 protein: CSARQTYNEQFF; CDR3 DNA: TGCAGCGCACGACAGACTTACAATGAGCAGTTCTTC
D gene: -; clone size: -; V gene: TRBV20-1; J gene: TRBJ2-3; CDR3 protein: CSGKHPLGTDTQYF; CDR3 DNA: TGCAGTGGTAAACACCCTCTGGGCACAGATACGCAGTATTTT
D gene: -; clone size: few; V gene: TRBV15; J gene: TRBJ1-1; CDR3 protein: CATSRDFLGKAFF; CDR3 DNA: TGTGCCACCAGCAGAGATTTTTTAGGGAAAGCTTTCTTT
D gene: -; clone size: -; V gene: TRBV20-1; J gene: TRBJ2-7; CDR3 protein: CSAEDGQNRERAQSYEQYF; CDR3 DNA: TGCAGTGCCGAGGACGGGCAGAACCGTGAGCGGGCCCAATCCTACGAGCAGTACTTC
D gene: -; clone size: -; V gene: TRBV20-1; J gene: TRBJ2-2; CDR3 protein: CSARDIGIDGELFF; CDR3 DNA: TGCAGTGCTAGAGATATCGGGATCGACGGGGAGCTGTTTTTT
D gene: -; clone size: -; V gene: TRBV2; J gene: TRBJ1-6; CDR3 protein: CASSASSGFQSPLHF; CDR3 DNA: TGTGCCAGCAGCGCGAGTAGCGGGTTTCAATCACCCCTCCACTTT
D gene: -; clone size: -; V gene: TRBV19; J gene: TRBJ2-7; CDR3 protein: CASSVGRRGEQYF; CDR3 DNA: TGTGCCAGTAGTGTAGGCAGGAGGGGCGAGCAGTACTTC
D gene: TRBD2; clone size: -; V gene: TRBV6-1; J gene: TRBJ2-5; CDR3 protein: CASRPTGLVRQETQYF; CDR3 DNA: TGTGCCAGCAGACCGACGGGACTAGTGCGACAAGAGACCCAGTACTTC
D gene: -; clone size: -; V gene: TRBV18; J gene: TRBJ1-1; CDR3 protein: CASSRRGMNTEAFF; CDR3 DNA: TGTGCCAGCTCACGCAGGGGCATGAACACTGAAGCTTTCTTT
D gene: -; clone size: few; V gene: TRBV7-9; J gene: TRBJ1-1; CDR3 protein: CASSPNREAFF; CDR3 DNA: TGTGCCAGCAGCCCCAATAGGGAAGCTTTCTTT
D gene: TRBD1; clone size: few; V gene: TRBV7-9; J gene: TRBJ2-7; CDR3 protein: CASSPGGQGAREQYF; CDR3 DNA: TGTGCCAGCAGCCCAGGGGGACAGGGGGCGCGAGAGCAGTACTTC
D gene: TRBD2; clone size: once; V gene: TRBV2; J gene: TRBJ2-5; CDR3 protein: CASSRGGGETQYF; CDR3 DNA: TGTGCCAGCAGTCGGGGCGGGGGGGAGACCCAGTACTTC
D gene: -; clone size: few; V gene: TRBV6-2/TRBV6-3; J gene: TRBJ1-5; CDR3 protein: CATARAAYSNQPQHF; CDR3 DNA: TGTGCCACCGCCCGGGCAGCCTATAGCAATCAGCCCCAGCATTTT
D gene: -; clone size: -; V gene: TRBV7-2; J gene: TRBJ1-3; CDR3 protein: CASSLEGTNSGNTIYF; CDR3 DNA: TGTGCCAGCAGCTTAGAGGGGACAAACTCTGGAAACACCATATATTTT
D gene: -; clone size: -; V gene: TRBV7-3; J gene: TRBJ2-2; CDR3 protein: CASSLTSGFNTGELFF; CDR3 DNA: TGTGCCAGCAGCTTAACTAGCGGCTTTAACACCGGGGAGCTGTTTTTT
D gene: TRBD1; clone size: -; V gene: TRBV27; J gene: TRBJ1-2; CDR3 protein: CASNPTGAGGIYGYTF; CDR3 DNA: TGTGCCAGCAACCCCACTGGGGCAGGGGGGATCTATGGCTACACCTTC
D gene: TRBD1; clone size: few; V gene: TRBV20-1; J gene: TRBJ1-5; CDR3 protein: CSAKGQGNQPQHF; CDR3 DNA: TGCAGTGCCAAGGGACAGGGAAATCAGCCCCAGCATTTT
D gene: -; clone size: -; V gene: TRBV7-3; J gene: TRBJ1-5; CDR3 protein: CASSLISGRYSNQPQHF; CDR3 DNA: TGTGCCAGCAGCTTAATTTCGGGACGGTATAGCAATCAGCCCCAGCATTTT
D gene: -; clone size: -; V gene: TRBV2; J gene: TRBJ2-5; CDR3 protein: CASSGGLGSQETQYF; CDR3 DNA: TGTGCCAGCAGTGGGGGGCTAGGGAGTCAAGAGACCCAGTACTTC
D gene: -; clone size: -; V gene: TRBV28; J gene: TRBJ2-5; CDR3 protein: CASSSITGYQETQYF; CDR3 DNA: TGTGCCAGCAGTTCAATTACAGGGTACCAAGAGACCCAGTACTTC
D gene: -; clone size: medium-sized; V gene: TRBV27; J gene: TRBJ2-2; CDR3 protein: CASSMLPNTGELFF; CDR3 DNA: TGTGCCAGCAGTATGCTGCCTAACACCGGGGAGCTGTTTTTT
D gene: -; clone size: -; V gene: TRBV27; J gene: TRBJ2-1; CDR3 protein: CASRSLGAESYNEQFF; CDR3 DNA: TGTGCCAGCAGAAGCCTCGGGGCCGAATCCTACAATGAGCAGTTCTTC
D gene: -; clone size: once; V gene: TRBV28; J gene: TRBJ2-2; CDR3 protein: CASRQGTAGELFF; CDR3 DNA: TGTGCCAGCAGACAAGGTACAGCCGGGGAGCTGTTTTTT
D gene: -; clone size: -; V gene: TRBV20-1; J gene: TRBJ2-7; CDR3 protein: CSARPDHSPGYEQYF; CDR3 DNA: TGCAGTGCTAGACCAGATCACTCCCCGGGCTACGAGCAGTACTTC
D gene: -; clone size: -; V gene: TRBV7-2; J gene: TRBJ2-5; CDR3 protein: CASSQSQETQYF; CDR3 DNA: TGTGCCAGCAGCCAAAGCCAAGAGACCCAGTACTTC
D gene: TRBD1; clone size: -; V gene: TRBV28; J gene: TRBJ1-1; CDR3 protein: CASIDRDRVTEAFF; CDR3 DNA: TGTGCCAGCATTGACCGGGACAGGGTTACTGAAGCTTTCTTT